This T cell receptor beta chain was identified during a study of blood T cell repertoires in COVID-19. At the level of the study: Collection of acute and convalescent COVID-19 samples took place in the United States, Italy and Spain. T cells, B-cell-depleted T cells, or PBMCs supplied cDNA or gDNA.

This clone was observed a handful of times. Original processing notes: Estimation of nucleated cell counts relied on the amplification of reference gene primers. Data came from immunoSEQ multiplex PCR; TCRdb stores just in-frame clones and leaves some out. For V, J and clone size, that table is used; D and trimming come from the DNA. The profile shows approximately 120,000 clones, around four fifths of them singletons. The germline gives CDR1 LNHDA, CDR2 SQIVND (reference sequence). Trimming took 5 bases from V and 7 from J, leaving 14 bases between them. The CDR3 spans 14 residues. This sequence was found in a woman aged 60 to 75 with acute or convalescent COVID-19. The sample consisted of peripheral blood. The chain is built from TRBV19 and TRBJ1-4; perhaps TRBD1 as D (6 bases). CDR3 coding DNA: TGTGCCAGTAGTTTCGACAGGCTTAGTGAAAAACTGTTTTTT. Protein sequence: CASSFDRLSEKLFF.